The 28 T cell receptor beta chains below all came from one sample that was sequenced in a study of T-cell memory formation after mild COVID-19. TCRdb passed the 5' RACE reads through MiXCR, listing each CDR3 protein once. The top ten clones hold around an eighth of a sample with approximately 500,000 distinct CDR3 sequences, approximately 25% of them seen once. What was sequenced was PBMCs or a T cell subset sorted from them (not recorded which). These receptors were taken from an adult woman who had mild COVID-19 (a few samples of this study predate the infection). Cell type and time point are not known.

Ten or more counts support this clonotype. CDR3 in amino acids: CASSRNFRDGGSTGELFF. CDR3 DNA sequence: TGTGCCAGCAGCCGGAACTTCCGGGACGGAGGAAGCACCGGGGAGCTGTTTTTT. J is TRBJ2-2 and V is TRBV7-9; D assignment may be TRBD1 or TRBD2 (5 bases each). CDR3 size: 18 residues. Germline V lookup: CDR1 SEHNR, CDR2 FQNEAQ (reference sequence). V dropped 5 bases and J dropped 4 bases, with 23 bases sitting between them.

This clonotype has only a few counts. The J gene is TRBJ2-1, the V gene TRBV4-1, with TRBD1 as a possible D gene (5 bases). V dropped 0 bases and J dropped 8 bases, with 17 bases sitting between them. CDR3 length: 16 residues. Germline V gene sequence: CDR1 MGHRA, CDR2 YSYEKL. Written as DNA, the CDR3 is TGCGCCAGCAGCCAAGATCGGGCAGGGAAAGGTGATGAGCAGTTCTTC. Protein product: CASSQDRAGKGDEQFF.

This chain uses TRBV11-2 with TRBJ2-1; no clear D gene. This CDR3 spans 13 amino acids. The V end lost 0 bases, the J end lost 9 bases, and 9 bases lay between the germline ends. Germline assignment: CDR1 SGHAT and CDR2 FQNNGV. This CDR3 is CASSLEGPLEQFF. CDR3 in DNA: TGTGCCAGCAGCTTAGAAGGCCCCCTTGAGCAGTTCTTC.

This clonotype was detected many times. The chain carries TRBV7-8 and TRBJ2-1; 8 nucleotides align to TRBD2. The CDR3 is made up of 14 amino acids. CDR1 and CDR2 (germline): SGHVS, FQNEAQ. V dropped 2 bases and J dropped 3; count of bases not matched to a gene: 0. CDR3 nucleotides: TGTGCCAGCAGCTTACTAGCGGGCTACAATGAGCAGTTCTTC. Translated: CASSLLAGYNEQFF.

The rearrangement joins TRBV12-3 or TRBV12-4 to TRBJ2-1, with a tentative D call TRBD1 (5 bases). This CDR3 has 13 residues. V was shortened by 10 bases and J by 4 bases, with 14 bases between the two germline ends. The CDR3 DNA is TGTGCCACCATGCTTCAGGGATACAATGAGCAGTTCTTC. It codes for CATMLQGYNEQFF.

The chain joins TRBV6-4 to TRBJ2-1; maybe TRBD1 (6 bases). V lost 5 bases, J lost 10 bases, and 15 bases lay in between. Germline V gives CDR1 MRHNA, CDR2 SNTAGT. This CDR3 has 13 amino acids. The CDR3 region has the DNA TGTGCCAGCAGTAGCGACAGGAATAGGGAGCAGTTCTTC. Its protein product is CASSSDRNREQFF.

The sample holds a few counts of this clonotype. The chain combines TRBV6-5 with TRBJ2-7; no clear D. Looked up from germline, CDR1 is MNHEY and CDR2 is SVGAGI. With 6 bases removed from V and 0 bases from J, the gap between germline ends came to 18 bases. The CDR3 has 16 residues. The CDR3 region is CASSPDLALYSYEQYF. The CDR3 region has the DNA TGTGCCAGCAGCCCAGATTTGGCCCTCTACTCCTACGAGCAGTACTTC.

The chain joins TRBV4-1 to TRBJ1-1; no clear D gene. In germline, CDR1 is MGHRA, CDR2 YSYEKL. V was trimmed by 0 bases and J by 6 bases, leaving 8 bases between them. The CDR3 is 13 residues long. CDR3 sequence reads: CASSQEVDPEAFF. In DNA form, the CDR3 reads TGCGCCAGCAGCCAAGAGGTAGACCCTGAAGCTTTCTTT.

This clonotype was counted between two and nine times. This rearrangement joins TRBV29-1 to TRBJ1-5; the match to TRBD1 covers 8 bases. Germline V CDR1 and CDR2: SQVTM, ANQGSEA. The CDR3 contains 13 residues. V lost 7 bases to trimming and J lost 3 bases; unmatched junction nucleotides: 5. CDR3 sequence (DNA): TGCAGCGCTACAGGGGGGACCAATCAGCCCCAGCATTTT. This translates into CSATGGTNQPQHF.

The V and J genes are TRBV15 and TRBJ1-2; maybe TRBD1 (5 bases). V was cut by 0 bases and J by 3 bases, with 17 bases left in between. The CDR3 totals 17 residues. Germline CDR1 is LNHNV and CDR2 is YYDKDF (reference sequence). CDR3 region: CATSRELTRGSDYGYTF. CDR3 bases: TGTGCCACCAGCAGAGAGTTGACGAGGGGAAGCGACTATGGCTACACCTTC.

Many counts were recorded for this clonotype. This chain links TRBV7-2 with TRBJ2-1; a weak D match, TRBD2 (5 bases). V lost 5 bases and J lost 3, with 20 bases in between. The CDR3 runs 17 residues. Germline V CDR1 and CDR2: SGHTA, FQGNSA. The CDR3 loop reads CASSPRTGLGVYNEQFF. The CDR3 bases are TGTGCCAGCAGCCCCCGGACTGGACTCGGGGTCTACAATGAGCAGTTCTTC.

The genes are TRBV9 and TRBJ1-2; weak D call: TRBD1 (5 bases). The CDR3 loop spans 14 amino acids. From germline, CDR1 is SGDLS and CDR2 YYNGEE. The V end was cut by 4 bases, the J end by 2 bases, with 12 bases between. The CDR3 nucleotides are TGTGCCAGCAGCCCCGAGGGACGGAACTATGGCTACACCTTC. This sequence encodes CASSPEGRNYGYTF.

This clonotype was counted only a few times. The chain recombines TRBV27 with TRBJ2-7; D not certain. V was pared by 10 bases and J by 2 bases, with 0 bases between. In germline, CDR1 is MNHEY, CDR2 SMNVEV (reference sequence). This CDR3 spans 8 amino acids. CDR3 nucleotide sequence: TGTGCCACCTACGAGCAGTACTTC. It is translated as CATYEQYF.

The chain is built from TRBV20-1 and TRBJ2-2, with no clear D. The CDR3 is 15 residues long. The germline CDR1 and CDR2 sequences are DFQATT and SNEGSKA (reference sequence). The CDR3 nucleotides read TGCAGGCACCACACCGAAGGCAGGAAGACCGGGGAGCTGTTTTTT. It translates to CRHHTEGRKTGELFF.

This clonotype has a handful of counts. The V call is TRBV15, the J call TRBJ2-3; 7 bases map to TRBD2. Germline V gene lookup returns CDR1 LNHNV and CDR2 YYDKDF (reference sequence). Unmatched junction bases numbered 9, after V lost 4 bases and J lost 2 bases. The CDR3 runs to 16 residues. As DNA, the CDR3 is TGTGCCACCAGCACGGAGACTAGCTCGATCACAGATACGCAGTATTTT. This codes for CATSTETSSITDTQYF.

In its sample, this clonotype was seen many times. J is TRBJ2-5 and V is TRBV12-3 or TRBV12-4; 11 bases are a match to TRBD2. With V trimmed by 5 bases and J by 4 bases, 3 bases remained unmatched. This CDR3 is built from 14 residues. The DNA of the CDR3 is TGTGCCAGCAGTCGGACTAGCGGGCCAGAGACCCAGTACTTC. Its translation is CASSRTSGPETQYF.

The chain carries TRBV15 and TRBJ2-3; a possible D gene is TRBD2 (6 bases). V shed 8 bases and J shed 6 bases, with 21 bases lying between them. CDR1 LNHNV and CDR2 YYDKDF come from the germline V gene (reference sequence). This CDR3 region has 15 residues. The DNA of the CDR3 is TGTGCCACCGCCCCCTTTACGGGAGTATGGGATACGCAGTATTTT. It codes for CATAPFTGVWDTQYF.

V gene TRBV7-6 combines with J gene TRBJ1-1; no firm D call. The V gene lost 4 bases and the J gene lost 0 bases, with 12 bases spanning the gap. Germline values: CDR1 SGHVS, CDR2 FNYEAQ. The CDR3 runs to 15 residues. CDR3 sequence: CASSSPGLMNTEAFF. In DNA, the CDR3 is TGTGCCAGCAGCTCACCGGGCCTCATGAACACTGAAGCTTTCTTT.

This clonotype was counted between two and nine times. The rearrangement joins TRBV5-5 to TRBJ2-3, with D possibly matching TRBD1 (6 bases). Germline V CDR1 and CDR2: SGHKS, YYEKEE (reference sequence). The CDR3 is 15 residues long. The V and J ends lost 4 bases and 2 bases respectively, with 14 bases between them. The CDR3 DNA sequence: TGTGCCAGCAGCGGAAGAACAGGGCTCACAGATACGCAGTATTTT. It specifies CASSGRTGLTDTQYF.

This sequence joins TRBV24-1 and TRBJ2-5; D gene uncertain. Trimming took 9 bases from V and 1 from J, leaving 11 bases between them. The length of the CDR3 is 13 residues. CDR1 and CDR2 (germline): KGHDR, SFDVKD. CDR3 bases: TGTGCCACCGAATCAGGAGCCCAAGAGACCCAGTACTTC. This translates into CATESGAQETQYF.

A few counts support this clonotype. J is TRBJ2-1 and V is TRBV5-4, with TRBD2 matching 12 bases. Trimming at V came to 2 bases and at J to 10 bases, leaving 4 bases not matched to a gene. The germline gives CDR1 SGHNT, CDR2 YYREEE (reference sequence). This CDR3 region has 14 residues. CDR3 sequence (DNA): TGTGCCAGCAGCTTAGGACTAGCGGGGCGCGAGCAGTTCTTC. Protein product: CASSLGLAGREQFF.

The CDR3 reads CASSLLAEYTDTQYF. CDR3 coding DNA: TGTGCCAGCAGCTTACTAGCGGAGTACACAGATACGCAGTATTTT. This chain connects TRBV7-2 to TRBJ2-3, with 7 bases aligning to TRBD2. V dropped 2 bases and J dropped 2; count of bases not matched to a gene: 4. The CDR3 contains 15 residues. Germline assignment: CDR1 SGHTA and CDR2 FQGNSA.

The chain links TRBV2 to TRBJ1-1; D is unclear. Per the germline V gene, CDR1 is SNHLY and CDR2 is FYNNEI. The CDR3 covers 13 residues. The V and J ends lost 0 bases and 6 bases respectively, with 8 bases between them. CDR3 loop: CASSEAESSEAFF. For the CDR3, the DNA is TGTGCCAGCAGTGAAGCGGAGAGCTCTGAAGCTTTCTTT.

A single count supports this clonotype. The rearrangement uses TRBV18 and TRBJ2-7; 7 bases match TRBD1. The CDR3 covers 15 residues. From germline, CDR1 is KGHSH and CDR2 LQKENI. Losses at the gene ends were 3 bases for V and 3 bases for J; bases not matched to a gene: 8. The CDR3 is CASSPSGGVGYEQYF. The CDR3 nucleotides are TGTGCCAGCTCACCTTCAGGGGGTGTAGGCTACGAGCAGTACTTC.

V gene TRBV5-4 combines with J gene TRBJ2-3; 9 bases align to TRBD2. CDR3 length: 17 amino acids. The J segment lost 1 base and the V segment lost 0 bases, leaving 6 bases of the junction unmatched. Germline V CDR1 and CDR2: SGHNT, YYREEE (reference sequence). CDR3 region: CASSLGGGGAGTDTQYF. As DNA, the CDR3 is TGTGCCAGCAGCTTGGGTGGCGGGGGGGCCGGCACAGATACGCAGTATTTT.

Many counts were recorded for this clonotype. This rearrangement joins TRBV10-3 to TRBJ2-7, with no clear D. The CDR3 length is 12 residues. V lost 2 bases and J 6 bases, leaving 8 bases between the germline ends. Germline V gene data show CDR1 as ENHRY and CDR2 as SYGVKD. The CDR3 is CAISEQVPEQYF. The CDR3 nucleotides are TGTGCCATCAGTGAGCAGGTTCCCGAGCAGTACTTC.

This clonotype was observed a few times. The rearrangement joins TRBV7-2 to TRBJ2-4; 8 bases map to TRBD1. Germline CDR1 and CDR2: SGHTA and FQGNSA. V lost 5 bases and J lost 1; bases outside the gene matches: 7. CDR3 size: 16 residues. In nucleotides, the CDR3 is TGTGCCAGCAGCCCTGGACAGGGTAGGGCCAAAAACATTCAGTACTTC. Its translation is CASSPGQGRAKNIQYF.

The chain joins TRBV20-1 to TRBJ1-5; no definite D call. Germline V CDR1 and CDR2: DFQATT, SNEGSKA (reference sequence). With 0 bases removed from V and 4 bases from J, the gap between germline ends came to 13 bases. The length of the CDR3 is 15 residues. The CDR3 loop is CSARDDTRLNQPQHF. The CDR3 DNA reads TGCAGTGCTAGAGATGATACGAGACTAAATCAGCCCCAGCATTTT.